The next 29 T cell receptor beta chains were all read from a single sample in a study of monozygotic twins with inflammatory bowel disease. Following a re-call of the 5' RACE reads, TCRdb has one entry per CDR3 protein and lacks DNA. Here the sample table reports fewer than 450,000 distinct CDR3 sequences. Sequencing was done on a sample of blood. Source of these receptors: a human donor with ulcerative colitis or Crohn's disease, or a healthy co-twin of an affected twin (not recorded which).

The V gene is TRBV12-3 or TRBV12-4, the J gene TRBJ2-1. The CDR3 contains 12 residues. The CDR3 sequence is CASTEVRNEQFF.

The V call is TRBV18, the J call TRBJ2-5; TCRdb selects TRBD1, and the lack of DNA leaves this call unchecked. The V gene's germline CDR1 is KGHSH and CDR2 LQKENI. The CDR3 extends over 17 amino acids. The CDR3 reads CASSPRVRDPLMETQYF.

The V gene is TRBV9, the J gene TRBJ1-1; absent DNA, TCRdb's TRBD1 call cannot be checked. Germline values: CDR1 SGDLS, CDR2 YYNGEE. CDR3 size: 16 residues. The CDR3 here is CASSPHAGQENTEAFF.

The chain has TRBV5-1 and TRBJ2-2; TCRdb's D call of TRBD1 is untestable without DNA. The CDR3 consists of 16 residues. Germline CDR1 SGHRS, CDR2 YFSETQ. The CDR3: CASSLDGGAYTGELFF.

This chain uses TRBV7-6 with TRBJ2-7; the TCRdb call, TRBD1, lacks DNA for checking. Germline CDR1 reads SGHVS; CDR2 reads FNYEAQ. The length of the CDR3 is 16 residues. The CDR3 here is CASSLEGAINTYEQYF.

The chain employs TRBV12-3 or TRBV12-4 and TRBJ1-5. This CDR3 comprises 14 residues. The CDR3 spells CASSLMISNQPQHF.

V usage is TRBV5-1 and J usage is TRBJ1-2; the D call of TRBD1 rests on TCRdb alone, since no DNA is present to check it. CDR1 and CDR2 from the germline V gene are SGHRS and YFSETQ. The CDR3 extends over 16 amino acids. The CDR3 region is CASSLESAGVPYGYTF. Filled out from reference TRBV5-1 and TRBJ1-2, the complete variable domain reads KAGVTQTPRYLIKTRGQQVTLSCSPISGHRSVSWYQQTPGQGLQFLFEYFSETQRNKGNFPGRFSGRQFSNSRSEMNVSTLELGDSALYLCASSLESAGVPYGYTFGSGTRLTVV.

The genes are TRBV12-3 or TRBV12-4 and TRBJ2-2; the D gene TCRdb calls, TRBD1, cannot be checked with no DNA. This CDR3 has 13 residues. Here the CDR3 reads CASGRSNTGELFF.

The CDR3 is CASSSGALGMNTEAFF. V usage is TRBV7-3 and J usage is TRBJ1-1; TCRdb lists TRBD1, though no DNA is available to test this call. This CDR3 is built from 16 residues. The germline gives CDR1 SGHTA, CDR2 FQGTGA.

The V call is TRBV6-5, the J call TRBJ1-4. The CDR3 is 18 residues long. The germline V gene encodes CDR1 MNHEY and CDR2 SVGAGI. CDR3 protein: CASRPGPDIDSTNEKLFF.

V and J are TRBV7-8 and TRBJ2-7; TCRdb indicates TRBD1, and absent DNA this call remains unverified. The germline V gene has CDR1 SGHVS and CDR2 FQNEAQ. This CDR3 has 15 amino acids. CDR3 protein: CASSLTGTAPSVQYF. The full variable domain, in which reference TRBV7-8 and TRBJ2-7 provide the parts outside the CDR3, is GAGVSQSPRYKVAKRGQDVALRCDPISGHVSLFWYQQALGQGPEFLTYFQNEAQLDKSGLPSDRFFAERPEGSVSTLKIQRTQQEDSAVYLCASSLTGTAPSVQYFGPGTRLTVT.

This chain uses TRBV12-3 or TRBV12-4 with TRBJ1-4; TCRdb indicates TRBD1, and absent DNA this call remains unverified. This CDR3 comprises 14 residues. The CDR3 spells CASSPGTRNEKLFF.

This sequence joins TRBV6-2 or TRBV6-3 and TRBJ2-5; the D call of TRBD1 rests on TCRdb alone, since no DNA is present to check it. The V gene's germline CDR1 is MNHEY and CDR2 SVGEGT. This CDR3 is built from 16 residues. CDR3 amino acids: CASRNPGTAYQETQYF.

The chain combines TRBV6-5 with TRBJ2-7; the TRBD1 assignment by TCRdb is unverifiable without DNA. Germline CDR1 MNHEY, CDR2 SVGAGI. CDR3 length equals 16 residues. CDR3 amino acids: CASSYASGTGLHEQYF.

The chain carries TRBV6-6 and TRBJ1-5; TCRdb indicates TRBD1, and absent DNA this call remains unverified. The germline V gene has CDR1 MNHNY and CDR2 SVGAGI (reference sequence). The CDR3 totals 13 residues. Here the CDR3 reads CASSYGQNQPQHF.

The V call is TRBV10-3, the J call TRBJ2-1; TCRdb gives TRBD1 as the D gene, but with no DNA this cannot be confirmed. CDR3 length equals 15 residues. Germline V gene sequence: CDR1 ENHRY, CDR2 SYGVKD. CDR3 in amino acids: CAIAFYRDDRPQQFF.

This chain joins TRBV7-2 and TRBJ1-4. The V gene's germline CDR1 is SGHTA and CDR2 FQGNSA. The CDR3 is 15 residues long. This CDR3 reads CASSLTGLPNEKLFF.

The V call is TRBV5-1, the J call TRBJ1-2. The germline CDR1 and CDR2 sequences are SGHRS and YFSETQ. The CDR3 totals 14 residues. The chain's CDR3 is CASSLGAGNYGYTF.

The chain links TRBV7-9 to TRBJ2-1; as DNA is missing, the TRBD1 call by TCRdb cannot be tested. Looked up from germline, CDR1 is SEHNR and CDR2 is FQNEAQ (reference sequence). This CDR3 region has 16 residues. Here the CDR3 reads CASSPPNAGSYNEQFF. The whole variable domain, filled in from reference TRBV7-9 and TRBJ2-1, reads DTGVSQNPRHKITKRGQNVTFRCDPISEHNRLYWYRQTLGQGPEFLTYFQNEAQLEKSRLLSDRFSAERPKGSFSTLEIQRTEQGDSAMYLCASSPPNAGSYNEQFFGPGTRLTVL.

V is TRBV27 and J is TRBJ1-1. The CDR3 consists of 14 residues. Germline V gene lookup returns CDR1 MNHEY and CDR2 SMNVEV (reference sequence). CDR3 region: CASSLLVRGTEAFF.

The chain has TRBV5-5 and TRBJ1-1. Germline values: CDR1 SGHKS, CDR2 YYEKEE (reference sequence). The CDR3 is made up of 16 amino acids. The CDR3 reads CASSTSWTATSYEAFF.

The J gene is TRBJ1-4, the V gene TRBV5-1; the D gene TCRdb calls, TRBD1, cannot be checked with no DNA. The CDR3 length is 15 residues. In germline, CDR1 is SGHRS, CDR2 YFSETQ. This chain's CDR3 is CASRLSGQGGEKLFF.

This rearrangement joins TRBV4-1 to TRBJ1-2; the TCRdb D gene call, TRBD1, has no DNA to confirm it. The germline gives CDR1 MGHRA, CDR2 YSYEKL. The CDR3 spans 14 residues. CDR3 region: CASSQDWGNYGYTF.

J is TRBJ2-3 and V is TRBV10-3; TCRdb indicates TRBD2, and absent DNA this call remains unverified. CDR1 and CDR2 (germline): ENHRY, SYGVKD. The CDR3 has 18 residues. CDR3 amino acids: CAIRGLAGGRAHTDTQYF.

CDR3 loop: CAISGTSGTTSTDTQYF. The chain uses TRBV10-3 and TRBJ2-3; the D call of TRBD2 rests on TCRdb alone, since no DNA is present to check it. CDR3 length equals 17 residues. CDR1 is ENHRY and CDR2 is SYGVKD in the germline V gene.

V and J are TRBV4-3 and TRBJ2-3; the TCRdb call, TRBD2, lacks DNA for checking. Germline-derived CDR1 and CDR2 are LGHNA and YSLEER. This CDR3 has 17 residues. The CDR3 loop reads CASSQDFGLGSPDTQYF.

The rearrangement links TRBV7-8 to TRBJ2-5; checking the TCRdb D call of TRBD1 is not possible without DNA. Germline CDR1 SGHVS, CDR2 FQNEAQ. This CDR3 spans 15 amino acids. Here the CDR3 reads CASINRGQWLETQYF.

CDR3 amino acids: CASSEVGHYGYTF. The V call is TRBV6-1, the J call TRBJ1-2; the D call from TCRdb, TRBD1, cannot be confirmed without DNA. Germline CDR1 MNHNS, CDR2 SASEGT. The CDR3 contains 13 residues.

V is TRBV20-1 and J is TRBJ2-7; TCRdb designates TRBD1, a call that cannot be tested without DNA. CDR3 length equals 15 residues. Per the germline V gene, CDR1 is DFQATT and CDR2 is SNEGSKA (reference sequence). The CDR3 region is CSAGSLDTYSYEQYF.